Below are 19 T cell receptor beta chains sequenced from a single sample in a study of blood T cells in healthy people across ages (dated by TCRdb to between 2015 and 2017). The library was prepared using 5' RACE. The run used an Illumina HiSeq 2500. A second roughly 6 to 12 cycle PCR used a sample-barcoded 5' primer and a J-beta primer mix. In TCRdb, the public reads were trimmed at Q25 with fastp and aligned with MiXCR, with productive beta chains retained. Rows with one shared CDR3 protein collapse into an entry with the most common genes and DNA. The sample yields hundreds of thousands of distinct CDR3 sequences; approximately 60% were counted once. The leading ten clones occupy roughly 24% of the sample. The specimen sequenced was blood. The receptors derive from a man in his forties or fifties in good health.

Only a few counts were recorded for this clonotype. The chain joins TRBV29-1 to TRBJ2-1, with D possibly TRBD2 on 6 matching bases. Trimming cost V 4 bases and J 4 bases, with 11 bases left between them. CDR1 and CDR2 (germline): SQVTM, ANQGSEA. This CDR3 is 13 amino acids long. Here the CDR3 DNA reads TGCAGCGTTGTACCTAGCGAGTACAATGAGCAGTTCTTC. Its protein is CSVVPSEYNEQFF.

CDR3 in DNA: TGCAGCGTTGATTTGGGTACAGATACGCAGTATTTT. Its translation: CSVDLGTDTQYF. The chain recombines TRBV29-1 with TRBJ2-3; D call uncertain. The germline V gene encodes CDR1 SQVTM and CDR2 ANQGSEA. V was trimmed by 3 bases and J by 3 bases, leaving 7 bases between them. This CDR3 region has 12 residues.

In this sample, this clonotype turned up a few times. The rearrangement uses TRBV10-3 and TRBJ2-7; TRBD1 is a possible D gene (6 bases). CDR3 length: 15 amino acids. V gave up 7 bases and J gave up 0 bases, with 16 bases separating them. CDR1 is ENHRY, CDR2 SYGVKD, per germline. The CDR3 region has the DNA TGTGCCATCACCCAGGGGCCGCGCCCCTCCTACGAGCAGTACTTC. Its translation: CAITQGPRPSYEQYF.

This clonotype showed up just a few times. This chain connects TRBV11-1 to TRBJ2-1; 9 positions match TRBD1. The CDR3 is made up of 17 amino acids. Per germline, CDR1 SGHAT and CDR2 FQDESV (reference sequence). With V trimmed by 5 bases and J by 5 bases, 13 bases remained unmatched. The CDR3 DNA reads as TGTGCCAGCAGCCGAAATCTGGGACAGGGAGAAAACAATGAGCAGTTCTTC. Translated: CASSRNLGQGENNEQFF.

This sequence joins TRBV20-1 and TRBJ2-7, with 8 bases lining up with TRBD2. The end of the DNA fits TRBJ2-5 better, so the J call may be wrong. This CDR3 is built from 13 residues. Germline V gene data show CDR1 as DFQATT and CDR2 as SNEGSKA (reference sequence). Written as DNA, the CDR3 is TGCAGTGCCCAGGGACTAGATCTGGAGACCCAGTACTTC. It codes for CSAQGLDLETQYF.

The gene calls are TRBV25-1 and TRBJ1-4; tentative D call: TRBD1 (5 bases). Between the trimmed V and J ends, which lost 8 bases and 7 bases, there was a span of 17 bases. The V gene's germline CDR1 is MGHDK and CDR2 SYGVNS. CDR3 length equals 14 residues. As DNA, the CDR3 is TGTGCCAGCTCAGGGTACGACTTGATTGAAAAACTGTTTTTT. Its protein product is CASSGYDLIEKLFF.

This sequence joins TRBV27 and TRBJ2-3; D remains ambiguous. Trimming cost V 11 bases and J 4 bases, with 10 bases left between them. The CDR3 spans 11 residues. Germline CDR1 MNHEY, CDR2 SMNVEV (reference sequence). The CDR3 nucleotides read TGTGCCGGCACTGTTGCAGATACGCAGTATTTT. Protein product: CAGTVADTQYF.

This clonotype was found a few times. CDR3: CASSPLRGLNTEAFF. The CDR3 nucleotides are TGTGCCAGCAGCCCCCTAAGGGGATTAAACACTGAAGCTTTCTTT. The genes are TRBV7-6 and TRBJ1-1; D is perhaps TRBD1 (5 bases). This CDR3 has 15 residues. V was pared by 5 bases and J by 2 bases, with 15 bases between. In germline, CDR1 is SGHVS, CDR2 FNYEAQ.

This clonotype was seen only a few times. The V call is TRBV12-3 or TRBV12-4, the J call TRBJ1-2; D is uncertain. The CDR3 is 13 residues long. V lost 2 bases and J 4 bases, leaving 8 bases between the germline ends. CDR3 in DNA: TGTGCCAGCAGTTTATTAACTGCCTATGGCTACACCTTC. Translating it yields CASSLLTAYGYTF.

The chain recombines TRBV28 with TRBJ2-4, with 11 bases aligning to TRBD1. The J call is in doubt because the DNA end fits TRBJ2-7 better. The CDR3 runs 16 residues. The germline V gene has CDR1 MDHEN and CDR2 SYDVKM. CDR3 region: CASSYSIPGTGGEQYF. The CDR3 DNA reads as TGTGCCAGCAGTTATAGCATACCTGGGACAGGGGGCGAGCAGTACTTC.

This chain connects TRBV11-2 to TRBJ2-5, with D perhaps being TRBD1 or TRBD2 (6 bases each). The end of the DNA fits TRBJ2-7 better, so the J call may be wrong. The CDR3 runs 15 residues. The germline gives CDR1 SGHAT, CDR2 FQNNGV. CDR3 in amino acids: CASSLVGGSPHEQYF. As DNA, the CDR3 is TGTGCCAGCAGCTTAGTCGGGGGCTCCCCTCACGAGCAGTACTTC.

The rearrangement uses TRBV29-1 and TRBJ2-2; D gene unclear. V shed 7 bases and J shed 2 bases, with 8 bases lying between them. The germline V gene encodes CDR1 SQVTM and CDR2 ANQGSEA. This CDR3 has 12 residues. This CDR3 reads CSGDNNTGELFF. CDR3 DNA: TGCAGCGGGGATAACAACACCGGGGAGCTGTTTTTT.

In this sample, this clonotype turned up once. This sequence joins TRBV29-1 and TRBJ1-5; D remains ambiguous. This CDR3 is 13 amino acids long. The germline V and J ends were trimmed by 4 bases and 3 bases, with 10 bases remaining between them. The germline V gene encodes CDR1 SQVTM and CDR2 ANQGSEA. CDR3: CSVGPGDNQPQHF. The CDR3 region has the DNA TGCAGCGTTGGACCGGGAGACAATCAGCCCCAGCATTTT. Looking up the rest from reference TRBV29-1 and TRBJ1-5 gives the full variable domain: SAVISQKPSRDICQRGTSLTIQCQVDSQVTMMFWYRQQPGQSLTLIATANQGSEATYESGFVIDKFPISRPNLTFSTLTVSNMSPEDSSIYLCSVGPGDNQPQHFGDGTRLSIL.

The V and J genes are TRBV4-1 and TRBJ2-1; D gene ambiguous. Germline V lookup: CDR1 MGHRA, CDR2 YSYEKL. The CDR3 spans 13 residues. Trimming took 5 bases from V and 5 from J, leaving 10 bases between them. The CDR3 here is CASSSNSDNEQFF. The CDR3 nucleotides read TGCGCCAGCAGCTCTAACAGCGACAATGAGCAGTTCTTC.

This clonotype was observed a handful of times. The chain joins TRBV4-1 to TRBJ2-1; TRBD2 matches 10 bases. V was clipped by 1 base and J by 5 bases; unmatched bases: 5. CDR1 is MGHRA, CDR2 YSYEKL, per germline. The CDR3 contains 16 residues. As DNA, the CDR3 is TGCGCCAGCAGCCAAGGTTGGACTAGCGGTAACAATGAGCAGTTCTTC. Its protein product is CASSQGWTSGNNEQFF.

The chain is built from TRBV7-3 and TRBJ2-1, with no clear D. V lost 2 bases and J lost 6, with 8 bases in between. The germline V gene has CDR1 SGHTA and CDR2 FQGTGA. The CDR3 totals 13 residues. The CDR3 coding sequence is TGTGCCAGCAGCTTATCTGGGCTCAATGAGCAGTTCTTC. Its translation: CASSLSGLNEQFF.

At least ten counts were recorded for this clonotype. V is TRBV29-1 and J is TRBJ2-1; 10 nucleotides align to TRBD2. V shed 2 bases and J 7 bases; nucleotides not matched to a gene: 14. The length of the CDR3 is 17 residues. Germline CDR1 reads SQVTM; CDR2 reads ANQGSEA. The CDR3 DNA reads as TGCAGCGTTGAAACGAGCGGGAGGGTTGCGGAGTGGAATGAGCAGTTCTTC. Translation: CSVETSGRVAEWNEQFF.

The chain combines TRBV6-1 with TRBJ2-6; D gene unclear. V was pared by 6 bases and J by 0 bases, with 6 bases between. Germline V lookup: CDR1 MNHNS, CDR2 SASEGT. This CDR3 is 14 amino acids long. The CDR3 DNA follows: TGTGCCAGCAGGACCGCCTCTGGGGCCAACGTCCTGACTTTC. Residues: CASRTASGANVLTF.

The V call is TRBV4-3, the J call TRBJ1-4, with 8 bases matching TRBD1. The length of the CDR3 is 13 residues. The J segment lost 16 bases and the V segment lost 3 bases, leaving 10 bases of the junction unmatched. Germline V lookup: CDR1 LGHNA, CDR2 YSLEER. CDR3 coding DNA: TGCGCCAGCAGCCAGGACAGGGACCGTGTAAGGTTTTTT. This codes for CASSQDRDRVRFF.